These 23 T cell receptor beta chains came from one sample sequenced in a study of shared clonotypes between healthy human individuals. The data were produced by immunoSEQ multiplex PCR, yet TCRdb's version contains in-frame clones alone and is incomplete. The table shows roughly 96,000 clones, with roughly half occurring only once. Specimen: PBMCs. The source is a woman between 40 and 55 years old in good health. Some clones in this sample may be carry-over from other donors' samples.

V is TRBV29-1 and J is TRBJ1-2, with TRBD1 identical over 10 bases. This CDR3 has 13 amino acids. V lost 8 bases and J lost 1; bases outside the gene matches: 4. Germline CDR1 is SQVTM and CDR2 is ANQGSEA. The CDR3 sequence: CSSGTGDNYGYTF. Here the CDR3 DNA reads TGCAGCTCCGGGACAGGGGATAACTATGGCTACACCTTC. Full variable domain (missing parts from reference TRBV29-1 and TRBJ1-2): SAVISQKPSRDICQRGTSLTIQCQVDSQVTMMFWYRQQPGQSLTLIATANQGSEATYESGFVIDKFPISRPNLTFSTLTVSNMSPEDSSIYLCSSGTGDNYGYTFGSGTRLTVV.

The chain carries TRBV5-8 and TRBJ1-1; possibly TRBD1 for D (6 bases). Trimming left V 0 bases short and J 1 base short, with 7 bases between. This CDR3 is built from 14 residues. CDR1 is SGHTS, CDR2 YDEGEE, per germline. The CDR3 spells CASSLGGANTEAFF. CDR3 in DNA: TGTGCCAGCAGCTTGGGGGGGGCGAACACTGAAGCTTTCTTT.

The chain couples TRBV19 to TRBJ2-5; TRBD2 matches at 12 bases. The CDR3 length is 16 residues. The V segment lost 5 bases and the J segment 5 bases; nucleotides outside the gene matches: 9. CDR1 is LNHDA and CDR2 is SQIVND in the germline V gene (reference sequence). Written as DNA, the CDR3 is TGTGCCAGTAGTGCTTCCCTAGCGGGAGGGCCGGAGACCCAGTACTTC. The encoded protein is CASSASLAGGPETQYF.

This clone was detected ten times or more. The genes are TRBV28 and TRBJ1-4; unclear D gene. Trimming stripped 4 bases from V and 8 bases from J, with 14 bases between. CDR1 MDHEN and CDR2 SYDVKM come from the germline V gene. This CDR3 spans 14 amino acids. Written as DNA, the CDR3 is TGTGCCAGCAGTTCCTCTGGACTGGGGGAAAAACTGTTTTTT. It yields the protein CASSSSGLGEKLFF.

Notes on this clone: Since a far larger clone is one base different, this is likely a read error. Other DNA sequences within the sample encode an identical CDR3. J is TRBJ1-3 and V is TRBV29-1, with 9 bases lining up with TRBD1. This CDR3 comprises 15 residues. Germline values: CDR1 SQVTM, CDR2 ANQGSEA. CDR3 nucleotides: TGCAGCGTTGACCTCGGACAGGGGTTTGGAAATACCATATATTTT. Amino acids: CSVDLGQGFGNTIYF.

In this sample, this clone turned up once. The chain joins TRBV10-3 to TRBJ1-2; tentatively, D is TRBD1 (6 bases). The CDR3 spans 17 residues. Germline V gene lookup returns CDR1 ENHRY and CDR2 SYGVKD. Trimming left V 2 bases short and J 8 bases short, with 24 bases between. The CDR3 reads CAISETEDSPTLRGYTF. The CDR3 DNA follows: TGTGCCATCAGTGAGACCGAGGACAGCCCGACGTTGCGAGGCTACACCTTC.

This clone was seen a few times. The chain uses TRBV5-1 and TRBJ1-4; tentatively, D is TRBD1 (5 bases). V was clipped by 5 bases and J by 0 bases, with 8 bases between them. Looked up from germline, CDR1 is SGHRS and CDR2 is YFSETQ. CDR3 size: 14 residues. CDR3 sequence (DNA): TGCGCCAGCAGTGAAGGGGCAACTAATGAAAAACTGTTTTTT. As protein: CASSEGATNEKLFF.

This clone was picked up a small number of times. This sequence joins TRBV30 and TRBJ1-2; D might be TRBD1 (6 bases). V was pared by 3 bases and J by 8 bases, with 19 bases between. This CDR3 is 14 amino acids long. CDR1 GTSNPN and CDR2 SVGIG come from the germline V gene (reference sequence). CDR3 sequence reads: CAWSSFSGGDGYTF. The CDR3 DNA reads TGTGCCTGGAGCAGCTTCTCGGGGGGCGACGGCTACACCTTC.

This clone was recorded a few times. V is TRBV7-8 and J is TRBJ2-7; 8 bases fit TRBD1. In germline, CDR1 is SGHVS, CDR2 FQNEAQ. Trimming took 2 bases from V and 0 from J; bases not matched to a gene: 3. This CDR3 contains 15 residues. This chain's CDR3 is CASSLRTGLSYEQYF. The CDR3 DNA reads TGTGCCAGCAGCTTAAGGACAGGGCTCTCCTACGAGCAGTACTTC.

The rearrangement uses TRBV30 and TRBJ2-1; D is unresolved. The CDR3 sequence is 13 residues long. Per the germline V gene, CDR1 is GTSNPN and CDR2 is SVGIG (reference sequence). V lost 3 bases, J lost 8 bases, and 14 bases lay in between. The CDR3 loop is CAWRAKSGYEQFF. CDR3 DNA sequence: TGTGCCTGGAGAGCTAAAAGTGGGTATGAGCAGTTCTTC.

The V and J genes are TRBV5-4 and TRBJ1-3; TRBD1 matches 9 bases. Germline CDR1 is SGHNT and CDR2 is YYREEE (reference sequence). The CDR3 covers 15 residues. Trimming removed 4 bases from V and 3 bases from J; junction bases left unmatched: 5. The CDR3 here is CASSPDRGYGNTIYF. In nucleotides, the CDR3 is TGTGCCAGCAGCCCGGACAGGGGATATGGAAACACCATATATTTT.

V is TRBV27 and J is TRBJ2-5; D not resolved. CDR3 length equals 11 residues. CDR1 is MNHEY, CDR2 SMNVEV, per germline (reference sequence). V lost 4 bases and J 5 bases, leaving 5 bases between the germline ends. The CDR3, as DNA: TGTGCCAGCAGTTCCTACGAGACCCAGTACTTC. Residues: CASSSYETQYF.

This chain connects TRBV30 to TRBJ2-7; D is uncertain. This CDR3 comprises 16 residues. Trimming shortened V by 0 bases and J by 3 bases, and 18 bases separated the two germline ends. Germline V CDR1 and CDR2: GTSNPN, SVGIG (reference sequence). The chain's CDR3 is CAWSVKGSHSGYEQYF. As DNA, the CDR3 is TGTGCCTGGAGTGTAAAGGGATCGCACTCTGGCTACGAGCAGTACTTC.

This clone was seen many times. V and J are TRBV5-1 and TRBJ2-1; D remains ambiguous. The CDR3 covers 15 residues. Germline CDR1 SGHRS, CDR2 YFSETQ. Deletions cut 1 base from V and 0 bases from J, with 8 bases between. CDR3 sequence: CASSLSYNSYNEQFF. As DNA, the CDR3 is TGCGCCAGCAGCTTGAGTTACAACTCCTACAATGAGCAGTTCTTC.

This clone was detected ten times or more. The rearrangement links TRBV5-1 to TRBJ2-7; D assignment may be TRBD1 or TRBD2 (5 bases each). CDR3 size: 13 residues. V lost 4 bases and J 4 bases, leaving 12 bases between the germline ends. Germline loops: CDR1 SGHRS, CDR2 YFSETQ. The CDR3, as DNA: TGCGCCAGCAGCCCGGGGACCCTTTACGAGCAGTACTTC. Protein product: CASSPGTLYEQYF.

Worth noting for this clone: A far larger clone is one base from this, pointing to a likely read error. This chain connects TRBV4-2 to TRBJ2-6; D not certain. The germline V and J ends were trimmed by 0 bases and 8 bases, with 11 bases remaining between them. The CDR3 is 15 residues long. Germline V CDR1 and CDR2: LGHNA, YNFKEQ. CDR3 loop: CASSQDRLRSNVLTF. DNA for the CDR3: TGTGCCAGCAGCCAAGACCGACTCCGATCCAACGTCCTGACTTTC.

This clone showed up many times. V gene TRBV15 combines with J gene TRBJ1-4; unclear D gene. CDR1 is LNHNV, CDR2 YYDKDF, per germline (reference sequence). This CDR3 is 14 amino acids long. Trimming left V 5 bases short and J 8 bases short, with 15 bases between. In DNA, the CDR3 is TGTGCCACCAGCGACGACATATTTCAAGAAAAACTGTTTTTT. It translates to CATSDDIFQEKLFF.

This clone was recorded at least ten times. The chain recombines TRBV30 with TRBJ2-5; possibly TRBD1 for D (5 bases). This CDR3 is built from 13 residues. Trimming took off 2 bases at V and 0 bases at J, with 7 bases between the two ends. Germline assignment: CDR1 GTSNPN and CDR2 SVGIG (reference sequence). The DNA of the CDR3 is TGTGCCTGGAGTAAGGGGTACCAAGAGACCCAGTACTTC. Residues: CAWSKGYQETQYF.

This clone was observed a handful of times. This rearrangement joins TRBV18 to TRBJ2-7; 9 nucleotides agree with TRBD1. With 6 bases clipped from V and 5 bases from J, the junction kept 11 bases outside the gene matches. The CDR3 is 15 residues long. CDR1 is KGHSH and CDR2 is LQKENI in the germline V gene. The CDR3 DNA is TGTGCCAGCTCCAACGGGGGACAGGGTCGGAACGAGCAGTACTTC. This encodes CASSNGGQGRNEQYF.

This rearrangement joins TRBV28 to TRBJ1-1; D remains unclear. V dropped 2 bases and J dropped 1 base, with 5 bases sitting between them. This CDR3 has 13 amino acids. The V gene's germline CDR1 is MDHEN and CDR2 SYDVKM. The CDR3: CASSLDGNTEAFF. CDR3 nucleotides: TGTGCCAGCAGTTTAGATGGGAACACTGAAGCTTTCTTT.

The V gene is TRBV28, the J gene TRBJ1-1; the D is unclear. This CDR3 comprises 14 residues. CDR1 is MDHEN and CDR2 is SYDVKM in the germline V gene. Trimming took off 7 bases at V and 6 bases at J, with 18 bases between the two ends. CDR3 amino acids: CASIGQPAWSEAFF. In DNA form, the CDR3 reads TGTGCCAGCATAGGGCAGCCCGCGTGGTCTGAAGCTTTCTTT.

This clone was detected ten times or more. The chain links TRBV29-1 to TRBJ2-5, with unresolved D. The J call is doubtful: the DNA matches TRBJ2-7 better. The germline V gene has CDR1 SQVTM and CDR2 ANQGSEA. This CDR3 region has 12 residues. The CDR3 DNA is TGCAGCGTTGCAGAGACCCTAGTCGAGCAGTACTTC. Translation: CSVAETLVEQYF.

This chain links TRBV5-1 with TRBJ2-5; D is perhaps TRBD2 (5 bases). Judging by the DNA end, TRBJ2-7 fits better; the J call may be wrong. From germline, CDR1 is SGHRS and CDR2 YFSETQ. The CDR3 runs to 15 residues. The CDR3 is CASSLVGVTNYEQYF. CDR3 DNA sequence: TGCGCCAGCAGCTTGGTCGGGGTAACCAACTACGAGCAGTACTTC.